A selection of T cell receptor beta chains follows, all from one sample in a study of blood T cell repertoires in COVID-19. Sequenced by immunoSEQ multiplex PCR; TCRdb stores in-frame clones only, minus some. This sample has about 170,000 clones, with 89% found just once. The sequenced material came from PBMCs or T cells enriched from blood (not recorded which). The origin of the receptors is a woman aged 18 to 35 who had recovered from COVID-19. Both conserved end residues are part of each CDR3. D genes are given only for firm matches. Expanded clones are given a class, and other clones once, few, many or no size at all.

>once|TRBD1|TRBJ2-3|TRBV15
TGTGCCACCAGCAATACCGGGACAGGGGGTTTCGATACGCAGTATTTT
CATSNTGTGGFDTQYF
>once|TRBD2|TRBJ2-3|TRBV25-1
TGTGCCAGCAGTGAAGGTAGCGGGACGGCAGATACGCAGTATTTT
CASSEGSGTADTQYF
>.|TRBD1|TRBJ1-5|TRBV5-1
TGCGCCAGCAGCTTGGAGCTCTTCTTCGGCCCGGGACAGGGAAGGTCTAGCAATCAGCCCCAGCATTTT
CASSLELFFGPGQGRSSNQPQHF
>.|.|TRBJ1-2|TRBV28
TGTGCCAGCAGTTCGCCGGGACAATACACCTTC
CASSSPGQYTF
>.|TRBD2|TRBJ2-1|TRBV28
TGTGCCAGCAGTTTATTTGGGGGGACTAATGAGTTCTTC
CASSLFGGTNEFF
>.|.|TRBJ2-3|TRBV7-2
TGTGCCAGCGGCCTAGAACTGGGGAGGCAGTATTTT
CASGLELGRQYF
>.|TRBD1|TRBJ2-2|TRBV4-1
TGCGCCAGCAGCCAGAGCTCTCCACAGGGGATAGGGGAGCTGTTTTTT
CASSQSSPQGIGELFF
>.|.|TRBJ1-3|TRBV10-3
TGTGCCATCAGTGTGGTGAGCTCTGGAAACACCATATATTTT
CAISVVSSGNTIYF
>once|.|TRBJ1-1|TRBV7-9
TGTGCCAGCAGCTTGAATGCAGGGATAGGAACTGAAGCTTTCTTT
CASSLNAGIGTEAFF
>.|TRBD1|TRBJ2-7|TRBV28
TGTGCCAGCAGTGCCCCTGGGACAGGGGCCTACGAGCAGTACTTC
CASSAPGTGAYEQYF
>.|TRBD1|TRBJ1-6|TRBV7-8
TGTGCCAGCAGCACAACAGGGGTGGACTCACCCCTCCACTTT
CASSTTGVDSPLHF
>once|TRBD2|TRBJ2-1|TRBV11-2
TGTGCCAGCAGCTCACCCTACGGACTAGAGTACAATGAGCAGTTCTTC
CASSSPYGLEYNEQFF
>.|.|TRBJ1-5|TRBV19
TGTGCCAGTAGTACGCCGTCCAGGGGAGGGAATCAGCCCCAGCATTTT
CASSTPSRGGNQPQHF
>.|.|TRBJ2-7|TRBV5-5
TGTGCCAGCAGCTTGTTAGCAGGGTCATTGATTTCCTACGAGCAGTACTTC
CASSLLAGSLISYEQYF
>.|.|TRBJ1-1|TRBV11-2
TGTGCCAGCAGCTCCCACAGGAACACTGAAGCTTTCTTT
CASSSHRNTEAFF
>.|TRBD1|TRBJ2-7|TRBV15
TGTGCCACCAGCAGAGGGATTGGGACAGGGGGGACCTACGAGCAGTACTTC
CATSRGIGTGGTYEQYF
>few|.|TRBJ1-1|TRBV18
TGTGCCAGCTCACTCGGGCAGGGGCTTTTGAACACTGAAGCTTTCTTT
CASSLGQGLLNTEAFF
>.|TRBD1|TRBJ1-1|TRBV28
TGTGCCAGCAGTCGGGACAGGACCAACACTGAAGCTTTCTTT
CASSRDRTNTEAFF
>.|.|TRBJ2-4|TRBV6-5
TGTGCCAGCAGCCGATTGCAGGGGGCCAAAAACATTCAGTACTTC
CASSRLQGAKNIQYF
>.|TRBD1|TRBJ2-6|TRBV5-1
TGCGCCAGCAGCTTACAGGGGGCTGGGGCCAACGTCCTGACTTTC
CASSLQGAGANVLTF
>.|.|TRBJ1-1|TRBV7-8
TGTGCCAGCAGCTTAGGGGCAGGATGGAACACTGAAGCTTTCTTT
CASSLGAGWNTEAFF
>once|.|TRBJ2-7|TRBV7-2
TGTGCCAGCAGCTCTGAGCTGTCCTCCTACGAGCAGTACTTC
CASSSELSSYEQYF
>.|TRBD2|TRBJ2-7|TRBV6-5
TGTGCCAGCACTAGGGCGGGACTACCCGACGAGCAGTACTTC
CASTRAGLPDEQYF
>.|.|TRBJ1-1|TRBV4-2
TGTGCCAGCAGCCAAGGGCCGGGGGGGAACACTGAAGCTTTCTTT
CASSQGPGGNTEAFF
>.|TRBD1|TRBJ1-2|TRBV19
TGTGCCAGTGGCAGGGGGGACTATGGCTACACCTTC
CASGRGDYGYTF
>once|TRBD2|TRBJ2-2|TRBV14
TGTGCCAGCAGCCAGGCGGGAGGGCCGACCGGGGAGCTGTTTTTT
CASSQAGGPTGELFF
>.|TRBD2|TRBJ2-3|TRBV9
TGTGCCAGCAGCGTAGTGGCTAGCGGGCACACAGATACGCAGTATTTT
CASSVVASGHTDTQYF
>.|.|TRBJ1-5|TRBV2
TGTGCCAGCGGCGGGGGTCGCGATCAGCCCCAGCATTTT
CASGGGRDQPQHF
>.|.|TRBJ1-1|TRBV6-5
TGTGCCAGCACCCAAAATGCCAGGAACACTGAAGCTTTCTTT
CASTQNARNTEAFF
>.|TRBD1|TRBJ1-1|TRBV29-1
TGCAGCGGAGGACAGGGAGGTCACACTGAAGCTTTCTTT
CSGGQGGHTEAFF
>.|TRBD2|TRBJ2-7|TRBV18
TGTGCCAGCTCACCGGGCGAACGGGAGGCCTACGAGCAGTACTTC
CASSPGEREAYEQYF
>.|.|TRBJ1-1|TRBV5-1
TGCGCCAGCAGCTATAGGATCGGGGAACGGAACACTGAAGCTTTCTTT
CASSYRIGERNTEAFF
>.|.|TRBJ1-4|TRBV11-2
TGTGCCAGCAGCTTATGGTGGCGGGGTAATAATGAAAAACTGTTTTTT
CASSLWWRGNNEKLFF
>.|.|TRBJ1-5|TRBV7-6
TGTGCCAGCAGCTTAGAAGTACGGGGTCAGCCCCAGCATTTT
CASSLEVRGQPQHF
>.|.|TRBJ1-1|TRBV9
TGTGCCAGCAGCGTAGTCTGGGAACAGGGTTTGAACACTGAAGCTTTCTTT
CASSVVWEQGLNTEAFF
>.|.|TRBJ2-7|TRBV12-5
TGTGCTAGTGGTCCCCCGGATACAGAACTTGGCAACGAGCAGTACTTC
CASGPPDTELGNEQYF
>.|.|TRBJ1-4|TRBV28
TGTGCCAGCAGTTTATGGGAGGGCTTAGGGAATGAAAAACTGTTTTTT
CASSLWEGLGNEKLFF
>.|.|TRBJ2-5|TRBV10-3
TGTGCCATCAGTTCCGTTCAAGAGACCCAGTACTTC
CAISSVQETQYF
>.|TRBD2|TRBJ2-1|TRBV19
TGTGCCAGTACTAGCGGCCTCTCCTACAATGAGCAGTTCTTC
CASTSGLSYNEQFF
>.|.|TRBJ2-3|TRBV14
TGTGCCAGCGCCTCTGGTCGCGCTCCTAGCACAGATACGCAGTATTTT
CASASGRAPSTDTQYF
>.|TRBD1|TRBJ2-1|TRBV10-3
TGTGCCATCACCACCGGGACAGACTACAATGAGCAGTTCTTC
CAITTGTDYNEQFF
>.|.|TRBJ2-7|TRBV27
TGTGCCAGCAGTGCACAGGGCCCCTACGAGCAGTACTTC
CASSAQGPYEQYF
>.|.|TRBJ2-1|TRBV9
TGTGCCAGCAGCGTAGCTGGGCAGGGTAGTGAGCAGTTCTTC
CASSVAGQGSEQFF
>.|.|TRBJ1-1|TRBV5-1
TGCGCCAGCAGCCAGATCTCACAGGGTAACACTGAAGCTTTCTTT
CASSQISQGNTEAFF
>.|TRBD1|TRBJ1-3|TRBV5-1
TGCGCCAGCAGCTTAACAGGGGGATCCTCTGGAAACACCATATATTTT
CASSLTGGSSGNTIYF
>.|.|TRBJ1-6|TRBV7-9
TGTGCCAGCAGCCCCGACAGCTTGAATTCACCCCTCCACTTT
CASSPDSLNSPLHF
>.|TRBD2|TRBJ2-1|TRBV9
TGTGCCAGCAGCGTAACCTCTTGGCGGGAGAACAATGAGCAGTTCTTC
CASSVTSWRENNEQFF
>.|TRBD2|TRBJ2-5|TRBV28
TGTGCCAGCAGACCCGGACTAGCGGGAGGGAAGGAAGAGACCCAGTACTTC
CASRPGLAGGKEETQYF
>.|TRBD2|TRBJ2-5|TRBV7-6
TGTGCCAGCAGCCAACAAGTGGCGGGGGGGGAGACCCAGTACTTC
CASSQQVAGGETQYF
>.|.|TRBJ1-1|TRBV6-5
TGTGCCAGCACCTACGGAGGGACTGAAGCTTTCTTT
CASTYGGTEAFF
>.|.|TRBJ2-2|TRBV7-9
TGTGCCAGCAGCTTAGTTGGGCCCGGGGAGCTGTTTTTT
CASSLVGPGELFF
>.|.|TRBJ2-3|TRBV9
TGTGCCAGCAGCGTAGCTGACGGGAGCGGCACGCAGTATTTT
CASSVADGSGTQYF